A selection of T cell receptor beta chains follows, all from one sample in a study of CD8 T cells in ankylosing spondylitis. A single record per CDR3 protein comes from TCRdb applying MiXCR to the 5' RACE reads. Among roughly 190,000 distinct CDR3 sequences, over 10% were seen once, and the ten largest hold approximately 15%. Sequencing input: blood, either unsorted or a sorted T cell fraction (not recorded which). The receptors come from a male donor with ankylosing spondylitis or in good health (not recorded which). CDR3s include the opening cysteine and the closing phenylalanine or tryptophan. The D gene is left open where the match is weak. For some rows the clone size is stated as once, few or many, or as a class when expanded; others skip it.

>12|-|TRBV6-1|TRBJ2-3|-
CASRDEGETQYF
TGTGCCAGCAGGGATGAGGGTGAGACGCAGTATTTT
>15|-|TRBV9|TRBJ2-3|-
CASSVEQGGTDTQYF
TGTGCCAGCAGCGTAGAACAGGGAGGCACAGATACGCAGTATTTT
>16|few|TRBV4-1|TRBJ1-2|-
CASSQVTEVYNYGYTF
TGCGCCAGCAGCCAGGTAACAGAGGTCTACAACTATGGCTACACCTTC
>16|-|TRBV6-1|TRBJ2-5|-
CASSEGPAVSWETQYF
TGTGCCAGCAGTGAAGGGCCAGCGGTCTCGTGGGAGACCCAGTACTTC
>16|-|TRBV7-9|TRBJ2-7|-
CASSLVTGTPAYEQYF
TGTGCCAGCAGCTTAGTTACCGGGACACCCGCCTACGAGCAGTACTTC
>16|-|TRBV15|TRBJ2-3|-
CATSPPGRKLGDTQYF
TGTGCCACCAGTCCCCCCGGACGTAAACTAGGAGATACGCAGTATTTT
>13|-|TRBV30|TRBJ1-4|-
CAWTPSPDEKLFF
TGTGCCTGGACACCTTCCCCGGATGAAAAACTGTTTTTT
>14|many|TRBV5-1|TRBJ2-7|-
CASSPGTGPYEQYF
TGCGCCAGCAGCCCTGGGACGGGTCCCTACGAGCAGTACTTC
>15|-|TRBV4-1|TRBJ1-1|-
CASSQLRTSYTEAFF
TGCGCCAGCAGCCAATTACGTACTTCTTACACTGAAGCTTTCTTT
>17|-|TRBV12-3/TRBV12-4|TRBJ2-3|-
CASTILTLLTSTDTQYF
TGTGCCAGCACCATCCTGACTCTCCTGACTAGCACAGATACGCAGTATTTT
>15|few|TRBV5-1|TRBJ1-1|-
CASRQAGIMNTEAFF
TGCGCCAGCCGACAGGCGGGTATTATGAACACTGAAGCTTTCTTT
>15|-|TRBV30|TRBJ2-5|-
CAWSAAISGWETQYF
TGTGCCTGGAGTGCTGCGATATCAGGGTGGGAGACCCAGTACTTC
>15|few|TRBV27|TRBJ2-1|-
CASSQGGGGYNEQFF
TGTGCCAGCAGTCAAGGGGGGGGGGGTTACAATGAGCAGTTCTTC
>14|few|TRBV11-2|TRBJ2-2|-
CASSPARGRGELFF
TGTGCCAGCAGCCCAGCAAGGGGGAGAGGGGAGCTGTTTTTT
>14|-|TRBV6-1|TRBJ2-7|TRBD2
CASSPFSGAYEQYF
TGTGCCAGCAGTCCTTTTAGCGGGGCCTACGAGCAGTACTTC
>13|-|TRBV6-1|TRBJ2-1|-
CASSRIEGGEQFF
TGTGCCAGCAGCCGGATTGAGGGTGGTGAGCAGTTCTTC
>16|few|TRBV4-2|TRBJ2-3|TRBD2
CASSQEGGGATDTQYF
TGTGCCAGCAGCCAAGAGGGCGGGGGGGCCACGGATACGCAGTATTTT
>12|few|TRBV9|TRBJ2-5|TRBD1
CASSVDRGTQYF
TGTGCCAGCAGCGTAGACAGGGGGACCCAGTACTTC